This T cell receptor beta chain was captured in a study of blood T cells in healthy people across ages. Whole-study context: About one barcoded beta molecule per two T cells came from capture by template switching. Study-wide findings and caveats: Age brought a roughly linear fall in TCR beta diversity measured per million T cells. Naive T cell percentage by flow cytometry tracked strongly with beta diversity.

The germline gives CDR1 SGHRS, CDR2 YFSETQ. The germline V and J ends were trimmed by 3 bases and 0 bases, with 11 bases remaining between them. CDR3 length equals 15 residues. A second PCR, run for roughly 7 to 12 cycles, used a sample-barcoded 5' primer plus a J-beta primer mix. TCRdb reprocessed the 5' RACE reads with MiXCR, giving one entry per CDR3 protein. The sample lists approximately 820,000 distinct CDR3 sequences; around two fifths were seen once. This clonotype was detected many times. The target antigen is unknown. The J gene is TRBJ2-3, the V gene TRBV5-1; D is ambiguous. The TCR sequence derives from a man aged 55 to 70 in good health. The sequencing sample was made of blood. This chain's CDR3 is CASSSALTSTDTQYF. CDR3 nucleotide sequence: TGCGCCAGCAGCTCCGCCCTTACTAGCACAGATACGCAGTATTTT.